The sequence of this TCR beta chain was determined in a study of technical replicates of blood from several donors. The CDR3 spans 15 residues. Germline lookup yields CDR1 ENHRY and CDR2 SYGVKD. V shed 7 bases and J 4 bases; nucleotides not matched to a gene: 4. Clones were read by immunoSEQ multiplex PCR, and TCRdb kept only the in-frame ones, dropping some. The table shows approximately 70,000 clones, with 85% to 95% occurring only once. Material for sequencing was T cells isolated from PBMCs. This chain connects TRBV10-3 to TRBJ2-3; 14 bases match TRBD2. The receptor's source is a human donor in good health. The CDR3 is CAIKGLAGGSDTQYF. The CDR3 DNA follows: TGTGCCATCAAAGGACTAGCGGGGGGATCAGATACGCAGTATTTT.